This T cell receptor (beta chain) was retrieved from a study of blood T cells in healthy people across ages. Study results and caveats: When one million T cells were used, diversity estimates were thought to be underestimates. Any changes in expanded clonotypes were possibly confounded, as donor CMV status remained unknown.

As for this clonotype: Its specificity is unknown.

Total RNA extraction produced at least 6 micrograms (per sample) for the study. Through a sample-barcoded 5' primer and a J-beta primer mix, a second PCR was run for roughly 7 to 12 cycles. A template-switch adaptor with 12 random nucleotides tagged each cDNA molecule. Each CDR3 protein is one row after TCRdb ran MiXCR on the 5' RACE reads. The profile shows 1.8 million or so distinct CDR3 sequences, about two fifths of them singletons. Per the germline V gene, CDR1 is DFQATT and CDR2 is SNEGSKA (reference sequence). This CDR3 has 12 amino acids. V shed 6 bases and J shed 2 bases, with 9 bases lying between them.

The genes are TRBV20-1 and TRBJ2-3; D gene unclear. Sequenced sample: blood. This TCR was recovered from a human donor in good health. CDR3 DNA sequence: TGCAGTGCCACGGCTGACACAGATACGCAGTATTTT. Residues: CSATADTDTQYF.